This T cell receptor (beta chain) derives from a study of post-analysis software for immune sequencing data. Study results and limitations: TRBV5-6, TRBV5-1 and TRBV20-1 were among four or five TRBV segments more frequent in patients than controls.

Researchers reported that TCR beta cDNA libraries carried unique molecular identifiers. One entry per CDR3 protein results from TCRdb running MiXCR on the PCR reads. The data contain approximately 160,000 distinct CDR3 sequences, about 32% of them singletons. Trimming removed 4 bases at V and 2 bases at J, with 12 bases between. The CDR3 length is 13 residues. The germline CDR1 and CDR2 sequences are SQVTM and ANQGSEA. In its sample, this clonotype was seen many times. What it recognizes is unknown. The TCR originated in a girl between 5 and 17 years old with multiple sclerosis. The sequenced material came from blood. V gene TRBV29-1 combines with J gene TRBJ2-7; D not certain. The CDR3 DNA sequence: TGCAGCGTTGTCAGTCCACCCCCCTACGAGCAGTACTTC. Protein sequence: CSVVSPPPYEQYF.